Described below is a single T cell receptor beta chain sequence and its context. This sample is part of a study of blood T cell repertoires in COVID-19. V shed 4 bases, J shed 7 bases, and the junction held 9 bases outside the gene matches. This CDR3 has 16 residues. Germline lookup yields CDR1 SGDLS and CDR2 YYNGEE. How the authors handled the data: Amplification with reference gene primers provided the estimates of nucleated cell counts. Produced via immunoSEQ multiplex PCR; TCRdb's table is partial and in-frame only. D and trimming were read from the DNA, whereas the V and J calls and clone size are those reported in that table. The sample has about 300,000 clones; approximately 91% are singletons.

This TCR came from a man in his sixties who had recovered from COVID-19. Sequencing was done on a sample of PBMCs or T cells enriched from blood (not recorded which). The rearrangement uses TRBV9 and TRBJ1-6, with TRBD1 matching 9 bases. The CDR3 nucleotides are TGTGCCAGCAGCTCAGGAGGGACAGGGAGAAATTCACCCCTCCACTTT. This encodes CASSSGGTGRNSPLHF.